There are a few counts of the clone carrying this TCR beta chain. This CDR3 spans 15 amino acids. From germline, CDR1 is GTSNPN and CDR2 SVGIG (reference sequence). The V and J ends lost 2 bases and 8 bases respectively, with 21 bases between them. Participants' own reports of clinical history determined their cohort assignment. This entry comes from a study of blood T cell repertoires in COVID-19. Study overall: Material from acute and convalescent COVID-19 was sourced from the United States, Italy and Spain. T cells, B-cell-depleted T cells, or PBMCs provided the cDNA or gDNA that served as material.

The data were produced by immunoSEQ multiplex PCR, yet TCRdb's version contains in-frame clones alone and is incomplete. The sample contains hundreds of thousands of clones, roughly 83% of which appear only once. The source is a woman in her fifties or sixties who had recovered from COVID-19. Input material: PBMCs or T cells enriched from blood (not recorded which). This rearrangement joins TRBV30 to TRBJ1-2; D uncertain. CDR3 in amino acids: CAWSLTTAGFGGYTF. The CDR3 DNA follows: TGTGCCTGGAGTTTGACGACGGCGGGGTTCGGGGGCTACACCTTC.